This T cell receptor beta chain was found in a study of identical twins. Overall study findings and caveats: With abundant cord blood beta clonotypes, insertions were fewer; memory repertoires showed no such pattern. Analyses of zero insertions could be partly confounded by invariant MAIT and iNKT cells. Alpha sequences out of frame and shared by twins had excess low generation probability.

On this clonotype: Its target is not known.

The CDR3 runs to 16 residues. Looked up from germline, CDR1 is SGHRS and CDR2 is YFSETQ. Trimming removed 0 bases at V and 2 bases at J, with 14 bases between. The cDNA had a unique molecular identifier and a template-switch universal primer site. Via MiXCR, TCRdb re-called the 5' RACE reads, giving one row per CDR3 protein. The sample lists 500,000 to 550,000 distinct CDR3 sequences, about 22% occurring once. This same sample was also taken into another study, of yellow fever vaccine responses in identical twins.

Sequenced material: CD4+ T cells sorted from blood. This TCR was recovered from a young woman in good health. V usage is TRBV5-1 and J usage is TRBJ2-5, with TRBD1 as a possible D gene (6 bases). CDR3 coding DNA: TGCGCCAGCAGCTTGGCCGCCGGACAGATACAAGAGACCCAGTACTTC. Translated, it gives CASSLAAGQIQETQYF.